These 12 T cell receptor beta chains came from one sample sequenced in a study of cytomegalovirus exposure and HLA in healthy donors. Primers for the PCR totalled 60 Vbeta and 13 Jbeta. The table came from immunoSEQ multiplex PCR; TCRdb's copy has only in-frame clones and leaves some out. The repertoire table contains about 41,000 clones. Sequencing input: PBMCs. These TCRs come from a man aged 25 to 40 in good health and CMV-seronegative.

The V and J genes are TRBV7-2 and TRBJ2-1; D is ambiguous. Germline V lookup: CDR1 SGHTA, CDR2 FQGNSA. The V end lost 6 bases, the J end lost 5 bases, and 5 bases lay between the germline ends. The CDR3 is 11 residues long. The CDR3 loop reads CASSSDNEQFF. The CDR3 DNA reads TGTGCCAGCAGTTCCGACAATGAGCAGTTCTTC.

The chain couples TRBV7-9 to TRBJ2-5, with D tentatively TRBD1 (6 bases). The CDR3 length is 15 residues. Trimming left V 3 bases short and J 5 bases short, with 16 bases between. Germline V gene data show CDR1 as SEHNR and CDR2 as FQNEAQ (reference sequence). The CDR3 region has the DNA TGTGCCAGCAGCTTTCTGTCACAGGGACACGAGACCCAGTACTTC. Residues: CASSFLSQGHETQYF.

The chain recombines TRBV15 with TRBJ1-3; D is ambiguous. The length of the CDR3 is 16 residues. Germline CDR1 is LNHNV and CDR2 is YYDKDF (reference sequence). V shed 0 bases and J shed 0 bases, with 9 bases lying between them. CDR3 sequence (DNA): TGTGCCACCAGCAGAGATCAACGGAGCTCTGGAAACACCATATATTTT. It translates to CATSRDQRSSGNTIYF.

CDR3 DNA: TGTGCCAGCAGCTTCGATCTAGCGGGATCCTACGAGCAGTACTTC. Its translation is CASSFDLAGSYEQYF. The chain recombines TRBV11-3 with TRBJ2-7; the match to TRBD2 covers 9 bases. The CDR3 is 15 residues long. From germline, CDR1 is SGHNT and CDR2 YENEEA. J lost 1 base, V lost 3 bases, and 4 bases had no gene match.

The CDR3 bases are TGTGCCAGTAGTATTGGGGGGAACTCCTACGAGCAGTACTTC. Residues: CASSIGGNSYEQYF. The chain uses TRBV19 and TRBJ2-7; the D gene is possibly TRBD2 (6 bases). Germline V gene data show CDR1 as LNHDA and CDR2 as SQIVND (reference sequence). The length of the CDR3 is 14 residues. Trimming removed 3 bases from V and 0 bases from J, with 9 bases in between.

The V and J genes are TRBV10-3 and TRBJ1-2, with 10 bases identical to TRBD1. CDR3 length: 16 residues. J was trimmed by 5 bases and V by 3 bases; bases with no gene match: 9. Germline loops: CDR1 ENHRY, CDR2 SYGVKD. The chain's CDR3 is CAISDAGTGAGYGYTF. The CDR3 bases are TGTGCCATCAGTGATGCCGGGACAGGGGCTGGGTATGGCTACACCTTC.

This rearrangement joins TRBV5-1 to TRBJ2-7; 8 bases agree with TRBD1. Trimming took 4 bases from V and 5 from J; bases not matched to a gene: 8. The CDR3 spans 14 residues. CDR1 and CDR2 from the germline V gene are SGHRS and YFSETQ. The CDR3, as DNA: TGCGCCAGCAGCCAGGACAGGGCTCGGGACGAGCAGTACTTC. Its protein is CASSQDRARDEQYF. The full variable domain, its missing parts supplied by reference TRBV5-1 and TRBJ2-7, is KAGVTQTPRYLIKTRGQQVTLSCSPISGHRSVSWYQQTPGQGLQFLFEYFSETQRNKGNFPGRFSGRQFSNSRSEMNVSTLELGDSALYLCASSQDRARDEQYFGPGTRLTVT.

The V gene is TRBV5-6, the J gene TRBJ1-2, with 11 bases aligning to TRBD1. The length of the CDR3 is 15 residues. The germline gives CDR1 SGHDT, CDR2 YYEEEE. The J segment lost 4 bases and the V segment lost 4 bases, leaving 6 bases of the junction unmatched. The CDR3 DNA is TGTGCCAGCAGCCCGCGGACAGGGGGCGGCTATGGCTACACCTTC. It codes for CASSPRTGGGYGYTF.

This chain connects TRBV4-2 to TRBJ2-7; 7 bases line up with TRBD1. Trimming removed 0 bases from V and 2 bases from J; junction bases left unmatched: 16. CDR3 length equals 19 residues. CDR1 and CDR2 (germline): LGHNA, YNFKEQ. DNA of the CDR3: TGTGCCAGCAGCCAAGACGTGAAATTCCGGGACAGTAGCGCCTACGAGCAGTACTTC. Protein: CASSQDVKFRDSSAYEQYF.

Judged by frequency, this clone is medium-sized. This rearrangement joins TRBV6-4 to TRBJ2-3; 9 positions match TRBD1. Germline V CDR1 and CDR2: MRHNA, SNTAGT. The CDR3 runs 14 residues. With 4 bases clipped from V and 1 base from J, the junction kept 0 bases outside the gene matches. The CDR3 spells CASSGTGGTDTQYF. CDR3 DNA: TGTGCCAGCAGTGGGACAGGGGGCACAGATACGCAGTATTTT.

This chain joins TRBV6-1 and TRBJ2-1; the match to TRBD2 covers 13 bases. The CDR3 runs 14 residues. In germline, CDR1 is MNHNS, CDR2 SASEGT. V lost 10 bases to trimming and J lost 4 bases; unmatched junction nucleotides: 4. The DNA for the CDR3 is TGTGCCACCGGACTAGCGGGGGAATACAATGAGCAGTTCTTC. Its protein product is CATGLAGEYNEQFF.

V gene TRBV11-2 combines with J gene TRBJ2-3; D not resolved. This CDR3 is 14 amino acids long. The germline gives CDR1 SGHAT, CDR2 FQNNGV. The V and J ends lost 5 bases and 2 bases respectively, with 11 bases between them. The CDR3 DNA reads TGTGCCAGCAGCGTGATATCTACCACAGATACGCAGTATTTT. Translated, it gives CASSVISTTDTQYF.